This TCR beta chain was sequenced for a study of cytomegalovirus exposure and HLA in healthy donors. Findings of the study overall: The listing of 150 to 200 TCR beta chains classed them as cytomegalovirus-associated.

Between the trimmed V and J ends, which lost 0 bases and 8 bases, there was a span of 14 bases. The CDR3 extends over 15 amino acids. Germline V gene data show CDR1 as SGHRS and CDR2 as YFSETQ. The PCR used 60 Vbeta and 13 Jbeta primers. Method: immunoSEQ multiplex PCR; TCRdb's copy keeps in-frame clones and lacks some. The sample contains more than 110,000 clones, more than 75% of which appear only once. About this clone itself: Its target is not known.

Material for sequencing was PBMCs. This sequence originates from a female donor in good health and CMV-seronegative. The chain uses TRBV5-1 and TRBJ1-4; weak D call: TRBD1 (6 bases). The CDR3 spells CASSLEGHPLEKLFF. The CDR3 nucleotides are TGCGCCAGCAGCTTGGAGGGACACCCTCTCGAAAAACTGTTTTTT.